Shown below are 23 T cell receptor beta chains from a single sample sequenced in a study of T cells in Graves' hyperthyroidism and ophthalmopathy. Template material for amplifying TCR beta CDR3 regions consisted of RNA transcripts. A set of HTBI primers served as the primers for a first-round RT-PCR of the TCR CDR3. A single record per CDR3 protein comes from TCRdb applying MiXCR to the multiplex PCR reads. The sample holds 500,000 to 600,000 distinct CDR3 sequences, around 43% seen once. Source material: peripheral blood or thyroid tissue (not recorded which). These receptors were obtained from an adult woman with Graves' disease, either hyperthyroidism or ophthalmopathy (not recorded which).

This clonotype appeared a few times. This chain connects TRBV28 to TRBJ1-1; no clear D gene. With 3 bases removed from V and 1 base from J, the gap between germline ends came to 6 bases. Germline V CDR1 and CDR2: MDHEN, SYDVKM. This CDR3 has 13 residues. The CDR3 nucleotides read TGTGCCAGCAGTTTGAGGGCGAACACTGAAGCTTTCTTT. Residues: CASSLRANTEAFF. Supplemented by reference TRBV28 and TRBJ1-1, the full variable domain reads DVKVTQSSRYLVKRTGEKVFLECVQDMDHENMFWYRQDPGLGLRLIYFSYDVKMKEKGDIPEGYSVSREKKERFSLILESASTNQTSMYLCASSLRANTEAFFGQGTRLTVV.

In this sample, this clonotype turned up once. The rearrangement links TRBV7-2 to TRBJ1-2; tentatively, D is TRBD1 (5 bases). The CDR3 extends over 13 amino acids. Trimming left V 3 bases short and J 8 bases short, with 13 bases between. CDR1 and CDR2 from the germline V gene are SGHTA and FQGNSA. The CDR3 sequence is CASSLMWGGGYTF. Written as DNA, the CDR3 is TGTGCCAGCAGCTTGATGTGGGGGGGAGGCTACACCTTC. Complete variable domain (other parts from reference TRBV7-2 and TRBJ1-2): GAGVSQSPSNKVTEKGKDVELRCDPISGHTALYWYRQSLGQGLEFLIYFQGNSAPDKSGLPSDRFSAERTGGSVSTLTIQRTQQEDSAVYLCASSLMWGGGYTFGSGTRLTVV.

This clonotype was counted a few times. The CDR3 is CATVWGSNQPQHF. Here the CDR3 DNA reads TGTGCCACCGTGTGGGGAAGCAATCAGCCCCAGCATTTT. The chain recombines TRBV7-4 with TRBJ1-5, with unresolved D. Germline assignment: CDR1 SGHVT and CDR2 SQSDAQ. The CDR3 runs to 13 residues. V was clipped by 10 bases and J by 1 base, with 11 bases between them.

The genes are TRBV2 and TRBJ2-5; the match to TRBD2 covers 7 bases. V was clipped by 4 bases and J by 5 bases; unmatched bases: 7. The CDR3 runs 14 residues. Germline CDR1 reads SNHLY; CDR2 reads FYNNEI. CDR3 region: CASSANRGSETQYF. The CDR3 nucleotides read TGTGCCAGCAGTGCAAATCGCGGGAGCGAGACCCAGTACTTC. The full variable domain, completed using reference TRBV2 and TRBJ2-5, is EPEVTQTPSHQVTQMGQEVILRCVPISNHLYFYWYRQILGQKVEFLVSFYNNEISEKSEIFDDQFSVERPDGSNFTLKIRSTKLEDSAMYFCASSANRGSETQYFGPGTRLLVL.

This clonotype occurred many times. The gene calls are TRBV20-1 and TRBJ1-2; the D gene is possibly TRBD1 (6 bases). From germline, CDR1 is DFQATT and CDR2 SNEGSKA (reference sequence). The CDR3 covers 14 residues. V dropped 0 bases and J dropped 2 bases, with 10 bases sitting between them. CDR3 bases: TGCAGTGCTAGAGATCTCGACAGGAACTATGGCTACACCTTC. Translated: CSARDLDRNYGYTF.

Only one count was recorded for this clonotype. This sequence joins TRBV7-9 and TRBJ1-1, with D unclear. The germline CDR1 and CDR2 sequences are SEHNR and FQNEAQ (reference sequence). The CDR3 sequence is 14 residues long. The CDR3 DNA is TGTGCTGTTGTTGAGGAAATCATGAACACTGAAGCTTTCTTT. As protein: CAVVEEIMNTEAFF.

The V and J genes are TRBV10-1 and TRBJ1-1, with 12 bases matching TRBD1. The germline V gene has CDR1 WNHNN and CDR2 SYGVQD (reference sequence). The V gene end was trimmed by 5 bases and the J gene end by 1 base; junction bases not matched to a gene: 5. The CDR3 totals 16 residues. The CDR3 protein is CASSPGTGGGNTEAFF. The CDR3 nucleotides read TGCGCCAGCAGTCCCGGGACAGGGGGCGGGAACACTGAAGCTTTCTTT.

This clonotype has at least ten counts. The chain recombines TRBV2 with TRBJ2-7; unclear D gene. CDR1 and CDR2 from the germline V gene are SNHLY and FYNNEI. This CDR3 contains 12 residues. Trimming took 7 bases from V and 3 from J, leaving 10 bases between them. The CDR3 DNA reads TGTGCCAGCACGGCACCTAACTACGAGCAGTACTTC. Translating gives CASTAPNYEQYF.

The chain uses TRBV10-3 and TRBJ2-5; no firm D call. The V gene lost 1 base and the J gene lost 2 bases, with 11 bases spanning the gap. The CDR3 is 15 amino acids. Germline V gene data show CDR1 as ENHRY and CDR2 as SYGVKD. The CDR3 DNA reads TGTGCCATCAGTGAGTTTGGGATCCTACAAGAGACCCAGTACTTC. It yields the protein CAISEFGILQETQYF.

This clonotype was counted many times. The chain links TRBV4-3 to TRBJ1-6; maybe TRBD1 (6 bases). V lost 0 bases and J lost 7, with 10 bases in between. Germline V gives CDR1 LGHNA, CDR2 YSLEER. The CDR3 covers 15 residues. The CDR3 protein is CASSQDHRANSPLHF. CDR3 DNA: TGCGCCAGCAGCCAAGATCACAGGGCCAATTCACCCCTCCACTTT.

The sample holds a few counts of this clonotype. The CDR3 loop reads CASSRNHDSSEAFF. The CDR3 nucleotides are TGTGCCAGCAGCCGAAACCACGACAGCTCTGAAGCTTTCTTT. J is TRBJ1-1 and V is TRBV3-1, with D tentatively TRBD1 (5 bases). The CDR3 has 14 amino acids. Trimming pared 4 bases from V and 6 bases from J, leaving 15 bases between. From germline, CDR1 is LGHDT and CDR2 YNNKEL (reference sequence). Looking up the rest from reference TRBV3-1 and TRBJ1-1 gives the full variable domain: DTAVSQTPKYLVTQMGNDKSIKCEQNLGHDTMYWYKQDSKKFLKIMFSYNNKELIINETVPNRFSPKSPDKAHLNLHINSLELGDSAVYFCASSRNHDSSEAFFGQGTRLTVV.

V usage is TRBV29-1 and J usage is TRBJ2-7; tentatively, D is TRBD1 or TRBD2 (5 bases each). CDR1 is SQVTM and CDR2 is ANQGSEA in the germline V gene. This CDR3 contains 13 residues. Trimming took 7 bases from V and 2 from J, leaving 15 bases between them. CDR3 nucleotide sequence: TGCAGCGCGGGGCCGGGTTTAGCCTACGAGCAGTACTTC. Residues: CSAGPGLAYEQYF.

As concerns this clonotype: The CDR3 ends on some other residue instead of the conserved phenylalanine or tryptophan, so this is likely a read error. The chain links TRBV10-3 to TRBJ2-7; 7 nucleotides line up with TRBD2. This CDR3 region has 14 residues. Germline trimming cut 0 bases from V and 4 bases from J; bases unmatched to any gene: 3. The germline CDR1 and CDR2 sequences are ENHRY and SYGVKD. The CDR3 DNA reads as TGTGCCATCAGTGAGTCCAGCGGGGATTACGAGCAGTACCTC. Protein product: CAISESSGDYEQYL.

CDR3 nucleotide sequence: TGTGCCACCAGCAGCCGACCGAGACGGGACTATGGCTACACCTTC. Protein: CATSSRPRRDYGYTF. V gene TRBV15 combines with J gene TRBJ1-2, with D hard to call. The CDR3 consists of 15 residues. The V gene's germline CDR1 is LNHNV and CDR2 YYDKDF (reference sequence). V lost 3 bases, J lost 3 bases, and 14 bases lay in between.

The V and J genes are TRBV19 and TRBJ1-1; weak D call: TRBD1 (5 bases). CDR1 LNHDA and CDR2 SQIVND come from the germline V gene (reference sequence). This CDR3 spans 16 amino acids. Trimming took 3 bases from V and 11 from J, leaving 25 bases between them. The CDR3 loop is CASSIGPFLRGGSAFF. CDR3 coding DNA: TGTGCCAGTAGTATCGGGCCGTTTTTAAGGGGCGGATCGGCTTTCTTT.

This CDR3 reads CAISGRADEELFF. The CDR3 DNA reads TGTGCCATCAGTGGGAGGGCGGACGAGGAACTGTTTTTT. J is TRBJ1-4 and V is TRBV10-3; no clear D gene. The CDR3 length is 13 residues. Trimming stripped 4 bases from V and 12 bases from J, with 15 bases between. The V gene's germline CDR1 is ENHRY and CDR2 SYGVKD.

This clonotype was observed at least ten times. J is TRBJ2-6 and V is TRBV7-9; perhaps TRBD1 as D (5 bases). Germline values: CDR1 SEHNR, CDR2 FQNEAQ (reference sequence). The ends were cut back, 5 bases at V and 0 bases at J, with 8 bases in the middle. The CDR3 length is 15 residues. CDR3 nucleotide sequence: TGTGCCAGCAGCCATACAGGCTCTGGGGCCAACGTCCTGACTTTC. Residues: CASSHTGSGANVLTF.

In its sample, this clonotype was seen many times. V usage is TRBV20-1 and J usage is TRBJ2-5; no definite D call. The length of the CDR3 is 15 residues. V lost 2 bases, J lost 4 bases, and 17 bases lay in between. Germline V gives CDR1 DFQATT, CDR2 SNEGSKA (reference sequence). The CDR3 DNA reads as TGCAGTGCTAGAATGCCGGGCCTAGACCTAGAGACCCAGTACTTC. Residues: CSARMPGLDLETQYF.

V gene TRBV7-8 combines with J gene TRBJ1-1; D is undetermined. This CDR3 has 17 residues. The germline gives CDR1 SGHVS, CDR2 FQNEAQ. V was clipped by 5 bases and J by 2 bases, with 21 bases between them. CDR3 DNA sequence: TGTGCCAGCAGCCCCCTTGCCGGCGACCGGGCTAACACTGAAGCTTTCTTT. Protein product: CASSPLAGDRANTEAFF.

The chain carries TRBV2 and TRBJ1-2; 8 nucleotides line up with TRBD1. The ends lost 6 bases at V and 4 bases at J; junction bases unmatched: 19. The CDR3 runs to 18 residues. Germline V CDR1 and CDR2: SNHLY, FYNNEI. The DNA of the CDR3 is TGTGCCAGCAGCCTGACTAGCGGCCCAGGGACAGGATCCTATGGCTACACCTTC. Translation gives CASSLTSGPGTGSYGYTF.

V usage is TRBV10-3 and J usage is TRBJ1-6, with 8 bases matching TRBD1. Germline CDR1 ENHRY, CDR2 SYGVKD. The trim removed 4 bases at V and 10 bases at J, leaving 9 bases unmatched. The CDR3 runs 15 residues. The CDR3 is CAISVSGQGGSPLHF. CDR3 DNA sequence: TGTGCCATCAGTGTCTCCGGACAGGGAGGCTCACCCCTCCACTTT.

This clonotype appeared a few times. The CDR3 sequence: CASSALQGKETQYF. CDR3 nucleotides: TGTGCCAGCAGCGCACTACAGGGGAAAGAGACCCAGTACTTC. J is TRBJ2-5 and V is TRBV7-2; 7 bases are a match to TRBD1. This CDR3 comprises 14 residues. The germline V gene encodes CDR1 SGHTA and CDR2 FQGNSA. The ends lost 5 bases at V and 3 bases at J; junction bases unmatched: 6.

Remarks on this clonotype: A much larger clonotype is one base distant, so this may be a read error. The chain uses TRBV12-3 or TRBV12-4 and TRBJ1-5; TRBD1 matches at 8 bases. CDR3 length: 13 residues. The CDR3 nucleotides are TGTGCCGGCAGTCCAGGGGGCCGCCAGCCCCAGCATTTT. It is translated as CAGSPGGRQPQHF.